A selection of T cell receptor beta chains follows, all from one sample in a study of T cells in narcolepsy. Measured with immunoSEQ multiplex PCR; TCRdb has only the in-frame clones, and not every one. The sample lists more than 9,500 clones, 94% occurring once. The sample comprised CD45RA- memory CD4+ T cells from PBMCs. These TCRs come from a human donor with narcolepsy. The CDR3 runs from the conserved cysteine through the conserved F or W. Each record gives: J gene, clone size, V gene, D gene, CDR3 DNA, CDR3 protein. The D gene is left open where the match is weak. Size is stated for part of the rows, as once, few or many counts, or as a class when the clone is expanded.

TRBJ2-2,-,TRBV2,-,TGTGCCAGCACCCGGGATTCCGTCGGCACCGGGGAGCTGTTTTTT,CASTRDSVGTGELFF
TRBJ2-3,-,TRBV18,TRBD2,TGTGCCAGCTCTCCTGCCGGGACTAGGGATACGCAGTATTTT,CASSPAGTRDTQYF
TRBJ2-3,-,TRBV10-3,-,TGTGCCATCAGTGAGCGGGACCCCCGGGCAGATACGCAGTATTTT,CAISERDPRADTQYF
TRBJ2-7,-,TRBV5-4,-,TGTGCCAGCAGCTTCCACAGGGTGTCGCGCTACGAGCAGTACTTC,CASSFHRVSRYEQYF
TRBJ1-1,-,TRBV5-1,-,TGCGCCAGCAGCTCAACCCACACCGGCACTGAAGCTTTCTTT,CASSSTHTGTEAFF
TRBJ1-1,-,TRBV7-3,-,TGTGCCAGCAGCTTCGGCAGTCACACTGAAGCTTTCTTT,CASSFGSHTEAFF
TRBJ1-1,-,TRBV29-1,-,TGCAGCGTTGCCCACATGGGGCCTAACACTGAAGCTTTCTTT,CSVAHMGPNTEAFF
TRBJ2-7,-,TRBV7-5,-,TGTGTCAGAAGCCCTGGCCGGGCCCCAAGGATCGAGCAGTACTTC,CVRSPGRAPRIEQYF
TRBJ1-5,-,TRBV18,-,TGTGCCAGCTCACCACCGGGGCGGTACAATCAGCCCCAGCATTTT,CASSPPGRYNQPQHF
TRBJ1-2,-,TRBV6-1,-,TGTGCCAGCACCTGGGGTCAGAGGGATGGCTACACCTTC,CASTWGQRDGYTF
TRBJ2-7,-,TRBV25-1,-,TGTGCCAGCGCGGAATCGGACTACTCCTACGAGCAGTACTTC,CASAESDYSYEQYF
TRBJ1-2,-,TRBV27,-,TGTGCCAGCAGTTTATCGGGGGGGCCGGGGTATGGCTACACCTTC,CASSLSGGPGYGYTF
TRBJ2-5,-,TRBV28,-,TGTGCCAGCAGTTTAAGACAGCACCAAGAGACCCAGTACTTC,CASSLRQHQETQYF
TRBJ1-2,-,TRBV7-8,TRBD1,TGTGCCAGCAGCTTGGGACAGCTTAACTATGGCTACACCTTC,CASSLGQLNYGYTF
TRBJ2-5,few,TRBV11-2,-,TGTGCCAGCAGCTTAAGGGGGGGGACAGCGACACAAGAGACCCAGTACTTC,CASSLRGGTATQETQYF
TRBJ2-1,-,TRBV10-3,-,TGTGCCATCAGTGAGACCGGTGGGCAGAACAATGAGCAGTTCTTC,CAISETGGQNNEQFF
TRBJ1-2,-,TRBV5-1,-,TGCGCCAGCAGCTTGAGGGCCAGCCCGAGAGTTCAGTATGGCTACACCTTC,CASSLRASPRVQYGYTF
TRBJ2-7,once,TRBV5-6,-,TGTGCCAGCAGCCGATCAGGTAACTCCTACGAGCAGTACTTC,CASSRSGNSYEQYF
TRBJ2-3,once,TRBV2,-,TGTGCCAGCAGTAAGGGAGACACAGATACGCAGTATTTT,CASSKGDTDTQYF
TRBJ2-1,-,TRBV6-1,TRBD2,TGTGCCAGCCGACCGACTAGCGGGATACAGAATGAGCAGTTCTTC,CASRPTSGIQNEQFF
TRBJ2-3,once,TRBV7-3,-,TGTGCCAGCAGCTCGGTGGGACTGAGCACAGATACGCAGTATTTT,CASSSVGLSTDTQYF
TRBJ2-2,-,TRBV14,-,TGTGCCACCCAGTTCGGAGGTGTCGGGGAGCTGTTTTTT,CATQFGGVGELFF
TRBJ1-1,-,TRBV11-2,-,TGTGCCAGCAGCTTTAGCACCGGACAGCTTGAAGCTTTCTTT,CASSFSTGQLEAFF
TRBJ1-1,-,TRBV6-1,-,TGTGCCAGCAGTGAAGAGGTCATAGTGGAAGCTTTCTTT,CASSEEVIVEAFF
TRBJ1-5,-,TRBV7-2,TRBD1,TGTGCCAGCAGCTTAGGTGGGACAGCCAATCGGCCCCAGCATTTT,CASSLGGTANRPQHF
TRBJ1-1,-,TRBV5-1,-,TGCGCCAGCAGCCCTCGCGCCCCCCGTCAGAGGGCCCCGAATGCGAACACTGAAGCTTTCTTT,CASSPRAPRQRAPNANTEAFF
TRBJ2-1,once,TRBV7-3,TRBD2,TGTGCCAGCAGCTTAGGACTAGCGGGGGGAGAGCAGTTCTTC,CASSLGLAGGEQFF
TRBJ1-4,-,TRBV6-5,-,TGTGCCAGCAGTTCCGGGGACACTAATGAAAAACTGTTTTTT,CASSSGDTNEKLFF
TRBJ1-2,-,TRBV2,TRBD1,TGTGCCAGTTCTTTCGGGGGGAACAGGGGCGGAGGCTACACCTTC,CASSFGGNRGGGYTF
TRBJ1-6,-,TRBV18,TRBD1,TGTGCCAGCTCACCCGTCATCCCCACAGGGGAAGATTCCCCCCTCCACTTT,CASSPVIPTGEDSPLHF
TRBJ1-3,-,TRBV5-1,-,TGCGCCAGCAGCTTGGGACAGTCTGGAAACACCATATATTTT,CASSLGQSGNTIYF
TRBJ2-7,-,TRBV5-8,TRBD1,TGTGCCAGCAGCTTGGTCGGGACAGCGTCCTACGAGCAGTACTTC,CASSLVGTASYEQYF
TRBJ2-7,-,TRBV9,-,TGTGCCAGCAGCGTAGGGGCAGGTTCCTACGAGCAGTACTTC,CASSVGAGSYEQYF
TRBJ2-4,-,TRBV18,-,TGTGCCAGCTCACCCTCCAACAGGGCATGGGCCAAAAACATTCAGTACTTC,CASSPSNRAWAKNIQYF
TRBJ1-1,-,TRBV30,TRBD1,TGTGCCTGGGGACAGGGGCAGGCTTTCTTT,CAWGQGQAFF
TRBJ2-4,-,TRBV25-1,-,TGTGCCAGCAGTGGTGAATATACCTTAGCCAAAAACATTCAGTACTTC,CASSGEYTLAKNIQYF
TRBJ2-1,-,TRBV10-3,-,TGTGCCATCAGTGAGTCGAAGGGCTCCTACAATGAGCAGTTCTTC,CAISESKGSYNEQFF
TRBJ1-2,-,TRBV6-5,-,TGTGCCAGCAGTTACGCGGTTGGACAGCCTTACTATGGCTACACCTTC,CASSYAVGQPYYGYTF
TRBJ1-1,-,TRBV2,-,TGTGCCAGCAACAGGGAGGGGTACACTGAAGCTTTCTTT,CASNREGYTEAFF
TRBJ1-5,-,TRBV4-1,TRBD1,TGCGCCAGCAGCAACCTGGACAGGGGCAGCAATCAGCCCCAGCATTTT,CASSNLDRGSNQPQHF
TRBJ2-3,-,TRBV13,TRBD2,TGTGCCAGCAGCCGTGGACTAGCGGGGGGGCGGGGCACAGATACGCAGTATTTT,CASSRGLAGGRGTDTQYF
TRBJ2-7,-,TRBV19,TRBD1,TGTGCCAGTAGTGTACAGGGGGCGGAGGGATTTGAGCAGTACTTC,CASSVQGAEGFEQYF
TRBJ1-4,-,TRBV10-2,-,TGCGCCAGCAGCCCTTGGGCGGCAGGAGGGAACGAAAAACTGTTTTTT,CASSPWAAGGNEKLFF
TRBJ1-5,-,TRBV11-2,-,TGTGCCAGCAGCGTTAAACAGAAGGGCCTTGGGGAGCCCCAGCATTTT,CASSVKQKGLGEPQHF
TRBJ1-5,-,TRBV27,-,TGTGCCAGCAGCCACAGAAGATTTGAGCCCCAGCATTTT,CASSHRRFEPQHF
TRBJ2-1,-,TRBV5-8,TRBD2,TGTGCCAGCAGGCTTGGGAGGGGTCGTTCCTACAATGAGCAGTTCTTC,CASRLGRGRSYNEQFF
TRBJ1-1,once,TRBV6-5,TRBD1,TGTGCCAGCAGTTACTCGGATGCAGGGGGCCAGACTGAAGCTTTCTTT,CASSYSDAGGQTEAFF
TRBJ2-3,-,TRBV5-8,-,TGTGCCAGCAGCTTGTGGGTCGCCTTTAGCACAGATACGCAGTATTTT,CASSLWVAFSTDTQYF
TRBJ2-7,-,TRBV11-1,-,TGTGCCAGCAGCCCACGGGGACACCTCCCTTACGAGCAGTACTTC,CASSPRGHLPYEQYF
TRBJ2-7,-,TRBV5-1,TRBD1,TGCGCCAGCAGCTCCTCCCGGACAGGGCCATACGAGCAGTACTTC,CASSSSRTGPYEQYF
TRBJ2-1,-,TRBV5-6,-,TGTGCCAGCACCCCCCCTCAGTCGCGGTTATACAATGAGCAGTTCTTC,CASTPPQSRLYNEQFF
TRBJ2-7,-,TRBV5-6,TRBD2,TGTGCCAGCAGCACGACTAGCGGGAGTAAACACGAGCAGTACTTC,CASSTTSGSKHEQYF
TRBJ2-3,-,TRBV15,-,TGTGCCACCAGCATTGACAAGGTAACAGATACGCAGTATTTT,CATSIDKVTDTQYF
TRBJ2-7,-,TRBV5-1,-,TGCGCCAGCAGCTCCCTCAGGCAGGCCTACGAGCAGTACTTC,CASSSLRQAYEQYF
TRBJ2-3,-,TRBV9,-,TGTGCCAGCAGCGTATCCGAGGGGAGCCAGCAGTATTTT,CASSVSEGSQQYF